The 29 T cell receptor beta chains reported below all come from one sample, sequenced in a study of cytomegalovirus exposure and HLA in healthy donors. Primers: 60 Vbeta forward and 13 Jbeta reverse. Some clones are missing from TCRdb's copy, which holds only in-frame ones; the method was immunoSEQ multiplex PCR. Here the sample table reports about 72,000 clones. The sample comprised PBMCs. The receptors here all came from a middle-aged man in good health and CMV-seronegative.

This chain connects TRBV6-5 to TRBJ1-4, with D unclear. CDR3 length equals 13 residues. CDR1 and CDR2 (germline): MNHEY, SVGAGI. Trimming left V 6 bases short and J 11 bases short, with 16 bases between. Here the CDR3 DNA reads TGTGCCAGCAGAAACGAAGACCGGGAGAAACTGTTTTTT. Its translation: CASRNEDREKLFF.

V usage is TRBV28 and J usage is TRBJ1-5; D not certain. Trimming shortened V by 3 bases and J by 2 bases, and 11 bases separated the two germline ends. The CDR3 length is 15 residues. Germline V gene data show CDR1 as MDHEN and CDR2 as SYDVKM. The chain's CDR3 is CASSFEGAGNQPQHF. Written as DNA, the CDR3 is TGTGCCAGCAGTTTCGAGGGAGCCGGCAATCAGCCCCAGCATTTT.

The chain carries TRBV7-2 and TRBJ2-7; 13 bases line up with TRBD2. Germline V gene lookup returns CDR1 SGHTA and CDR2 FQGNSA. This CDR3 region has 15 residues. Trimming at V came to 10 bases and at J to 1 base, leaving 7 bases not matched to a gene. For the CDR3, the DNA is TGTGCCACCTCCTCGGGACTAGCGGGGTCCTACGAGCAGTACTTC. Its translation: CATSSGLAGSYEQYF.

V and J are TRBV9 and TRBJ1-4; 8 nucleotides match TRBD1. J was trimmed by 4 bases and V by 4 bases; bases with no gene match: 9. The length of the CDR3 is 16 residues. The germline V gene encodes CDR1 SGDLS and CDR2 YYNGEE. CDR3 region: CASSPRPDRVNEKLFF. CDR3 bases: TGTGCCAGCAGCCCTCGTCCGGACAGGGTTAATGAAAAACTGTTTTTT.

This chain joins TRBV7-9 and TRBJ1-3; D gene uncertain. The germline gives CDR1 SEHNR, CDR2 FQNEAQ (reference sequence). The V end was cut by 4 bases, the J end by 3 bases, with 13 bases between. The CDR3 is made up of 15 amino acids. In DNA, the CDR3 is TGTGCCAGCAGCTCAACCAGGACTGGTGGAAACACCATATATTTT. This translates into CASSSTRTGGNTIYF.

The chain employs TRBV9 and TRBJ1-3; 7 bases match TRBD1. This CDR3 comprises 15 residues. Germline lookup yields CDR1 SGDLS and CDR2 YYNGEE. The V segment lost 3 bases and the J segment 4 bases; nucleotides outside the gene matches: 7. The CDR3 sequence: CASSGQGGLGNTIYF. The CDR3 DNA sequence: TGTGCCAGCAGCGGTCAGGGGGGCCTCGGAAACACCATATATTTT.

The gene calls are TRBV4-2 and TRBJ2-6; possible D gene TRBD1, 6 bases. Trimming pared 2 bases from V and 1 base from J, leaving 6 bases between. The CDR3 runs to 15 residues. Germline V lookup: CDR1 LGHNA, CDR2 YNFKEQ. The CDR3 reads CASSQTGSGANVLTF. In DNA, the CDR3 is TGTGCCAGCAGCCAAACAGGGTCTGGGGCCAACGTCCTGACTTTC.

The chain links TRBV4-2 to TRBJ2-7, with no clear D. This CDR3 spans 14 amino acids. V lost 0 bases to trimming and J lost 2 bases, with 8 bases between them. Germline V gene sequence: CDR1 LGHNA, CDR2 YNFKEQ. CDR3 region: CASSQDRKTYEQYF. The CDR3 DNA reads TGTGCCAGCAGCCAAGACAGGAAGACCTACGAGCAGTACTTC.

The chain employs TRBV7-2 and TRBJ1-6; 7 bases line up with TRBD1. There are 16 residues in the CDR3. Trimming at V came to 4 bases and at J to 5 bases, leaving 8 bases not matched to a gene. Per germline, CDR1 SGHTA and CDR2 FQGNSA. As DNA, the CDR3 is TGTGCCAGCAGCTCCAGGGGGACGAGGAATAATTCACCCCTCCACTTT. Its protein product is CASSSRGTRNNSPLHF.

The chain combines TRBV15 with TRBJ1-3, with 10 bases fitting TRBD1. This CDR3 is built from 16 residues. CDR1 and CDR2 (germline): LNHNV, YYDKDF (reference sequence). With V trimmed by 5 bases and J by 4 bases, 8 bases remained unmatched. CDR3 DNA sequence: TGTGCCACCAGCTCCGAGGACAGGGGGGCCGGAAACACCATATATTTT. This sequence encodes CATSSEDRGAGNTIYF.

The CDR3 protein is CASAAAPSYEQYF. The CDR3 region has the DNA TGTGCCAGCGCGGCAGCCCCATCCTACGAGCAGTACTTC. The chain combines TRBV2 with TRBJ2-7; the D is unclear. The CDR3 loop spans 13 amino acids. CDR1 and CDR2 (germline): SNHLY, FYNNEI. V was pared by 8 bases and J by 1 base, with 12 bases between.

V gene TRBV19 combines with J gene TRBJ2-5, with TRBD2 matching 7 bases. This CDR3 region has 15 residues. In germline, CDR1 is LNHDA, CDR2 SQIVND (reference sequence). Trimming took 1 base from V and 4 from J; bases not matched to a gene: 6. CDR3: CASSIGRWGGETQYF. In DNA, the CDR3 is TGTGCCAGTAGTATAGGGCGTTGGGGGGGAGAGACCCAGTACTTC. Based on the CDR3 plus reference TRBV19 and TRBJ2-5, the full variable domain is DGGITQSPKYLFRKEGQNVTLSCEQNLNHDAMYWYRQDPGQGLRLIYYSQIVNDFQKGDIAEGYSVSREKKESFPLTVTSAQKNPTAFYLCASSIGRWGGETQYFGPGTRLLVL.

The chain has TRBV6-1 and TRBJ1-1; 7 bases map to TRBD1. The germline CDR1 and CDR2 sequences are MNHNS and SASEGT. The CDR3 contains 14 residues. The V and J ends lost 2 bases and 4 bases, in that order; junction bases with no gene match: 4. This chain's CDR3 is CASSEKPGGTEAFF. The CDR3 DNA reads TGTGCCAGCAGTGAAAAGCCAGGGGGCACTGAAGCTTTCTTT.

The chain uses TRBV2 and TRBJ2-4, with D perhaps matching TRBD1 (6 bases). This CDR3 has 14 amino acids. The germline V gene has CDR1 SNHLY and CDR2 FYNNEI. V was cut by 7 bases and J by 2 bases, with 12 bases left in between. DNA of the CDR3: TGTGCCAGCAATCAGGGGCGCACCAAAAACATTCAGTACTTC. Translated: CASNQGRTKNIQYF. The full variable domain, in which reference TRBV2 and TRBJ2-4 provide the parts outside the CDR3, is EPEVTQTPSHQVTQMGQEVILRCVPISNHLYFYWYRQILGQKVEFLVSFYNNEISEKSEIFDDQFSVERPDGSNFTLKIRSTKLEDSAMYFCASNQGRTKNIQYFGAGTRLSVL.

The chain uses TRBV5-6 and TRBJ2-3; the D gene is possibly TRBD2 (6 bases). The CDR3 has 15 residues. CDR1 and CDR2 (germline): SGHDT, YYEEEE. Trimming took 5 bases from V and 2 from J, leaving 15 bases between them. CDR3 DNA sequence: TGTGCCAGCAGTAATACCGGGACTTTCACAGATACGCAGTATTTT. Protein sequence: CASSNTGTFTDTQYF.

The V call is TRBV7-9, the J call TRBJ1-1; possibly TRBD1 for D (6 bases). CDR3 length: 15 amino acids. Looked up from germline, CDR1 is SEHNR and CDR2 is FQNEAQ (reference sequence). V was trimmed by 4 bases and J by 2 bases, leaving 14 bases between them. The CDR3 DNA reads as TGTGCCAGCAGCTCCTTGACAGGATTAAACACTGAAGCTTTCTTT. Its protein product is CASSSLTGLNTEAFF.

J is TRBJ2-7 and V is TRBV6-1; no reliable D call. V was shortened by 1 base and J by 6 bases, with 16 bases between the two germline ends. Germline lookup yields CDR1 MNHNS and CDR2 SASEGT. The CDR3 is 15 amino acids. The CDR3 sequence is CASSEGALGPREQYF. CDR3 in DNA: TGTGCCAGCAGTGAAGGCGCCCTCGGTCCTCGCGAGCAGTACTTC.

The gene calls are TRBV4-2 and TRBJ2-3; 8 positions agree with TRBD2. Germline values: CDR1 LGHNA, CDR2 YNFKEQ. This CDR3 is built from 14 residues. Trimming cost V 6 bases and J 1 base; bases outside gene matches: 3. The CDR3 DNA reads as TGTGCCAGCAGGCGGGGGGCGGGCACAGATACGCAGTATTTT. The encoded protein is CASRRGAGTDTQYF.

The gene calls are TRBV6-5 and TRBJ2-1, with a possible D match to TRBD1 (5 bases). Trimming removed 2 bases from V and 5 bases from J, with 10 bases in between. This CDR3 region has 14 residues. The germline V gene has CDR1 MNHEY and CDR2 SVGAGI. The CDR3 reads CASSYATANNEQFF. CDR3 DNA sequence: TGTGCCAGCAGTTACGCGACAGCTAACAATGAGCAGTTCTTC.

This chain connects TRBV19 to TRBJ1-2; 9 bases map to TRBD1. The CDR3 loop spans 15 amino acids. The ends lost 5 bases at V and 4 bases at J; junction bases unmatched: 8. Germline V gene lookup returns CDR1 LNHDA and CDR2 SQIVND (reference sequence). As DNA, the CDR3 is TGTGCCAGTAGTCTCTGGGACAGGGCCGGCTATGGCTACACCTTC. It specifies CASSLWDRAGYGYTF.

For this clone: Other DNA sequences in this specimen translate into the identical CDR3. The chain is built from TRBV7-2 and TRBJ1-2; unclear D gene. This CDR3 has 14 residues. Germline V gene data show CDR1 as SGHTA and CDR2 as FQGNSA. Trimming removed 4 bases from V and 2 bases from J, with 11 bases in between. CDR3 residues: CASSSWTGNYGYTF. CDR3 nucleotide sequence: TGTGCCAGCAGCTCTTGGACTGGAAACTATGGCTACACCTTC.

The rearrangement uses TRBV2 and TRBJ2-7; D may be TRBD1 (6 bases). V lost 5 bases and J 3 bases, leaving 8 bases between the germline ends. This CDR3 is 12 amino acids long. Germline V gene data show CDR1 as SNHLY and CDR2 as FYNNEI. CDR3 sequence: CASSLGGYEQYF. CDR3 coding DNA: TGTGCCAGCAGTTTAGGGGGCTACGAGCAGTACTTC. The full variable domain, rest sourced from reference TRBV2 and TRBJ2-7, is EPEVTQTPSHQVTQMGQEVILRCVPISNHLYFYWYRQILGQKVEFLVSFYNNEISEKSEIFDDQFSVERPDGSNFTLKIRSTKLEDSAMYFCASSLGGYEQYFGPGTRLTVT.

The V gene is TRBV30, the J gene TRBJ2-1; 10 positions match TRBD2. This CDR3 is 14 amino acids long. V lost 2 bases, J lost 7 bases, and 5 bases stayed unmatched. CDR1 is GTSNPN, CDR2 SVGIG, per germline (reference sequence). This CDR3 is CAWSMTSGRNEQFF. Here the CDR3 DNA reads TGTGCCTGGAGTATGACTAGCGGGCGAAATGAGCAGTTCTTC.

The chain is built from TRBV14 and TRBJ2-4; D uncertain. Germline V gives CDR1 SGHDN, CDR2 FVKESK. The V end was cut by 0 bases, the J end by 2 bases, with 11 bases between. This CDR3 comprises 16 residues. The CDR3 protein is CASSQDLNFPKNIQYF. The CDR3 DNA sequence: TGTGCCAGCAGCCAAGATCTCAACTTCCCCAAAAACATTCAGTACTTC. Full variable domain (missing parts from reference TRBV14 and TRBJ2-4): EAGVTQFPSHSVIEKGQTVTLRCDPISGHDNLYWYRRVMGKEIKFLLHFVKESKQDESGMPNNRFLAERTGGTYSTLKVQPAELEDSGVYFCASSQDLNFPKNIQYFGAGTRLSVL.

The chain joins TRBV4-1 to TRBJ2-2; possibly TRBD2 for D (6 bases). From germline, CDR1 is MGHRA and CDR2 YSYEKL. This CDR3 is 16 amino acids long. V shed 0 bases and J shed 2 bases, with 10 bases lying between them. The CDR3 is CASSQDWGLNTGELFF. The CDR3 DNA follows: TGCGCCAGCAGCCAAGATTGGGGACTCAACACCGGGGAGCTGTTTTTT.

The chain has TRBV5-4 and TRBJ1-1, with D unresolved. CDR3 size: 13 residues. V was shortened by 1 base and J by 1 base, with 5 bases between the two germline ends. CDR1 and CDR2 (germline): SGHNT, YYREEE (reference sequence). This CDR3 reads CASSLSRNTEAFF. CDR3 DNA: TGTGCCAGCAGCTTGTCGAGGAACACTGAAGCTTTCTTT.

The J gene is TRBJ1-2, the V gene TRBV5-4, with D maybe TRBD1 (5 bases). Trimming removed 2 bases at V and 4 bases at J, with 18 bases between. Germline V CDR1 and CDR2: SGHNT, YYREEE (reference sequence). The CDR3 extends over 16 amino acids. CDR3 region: CASSFAGDPNRYGYTF. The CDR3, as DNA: TGTGCCAGCAGCTTTGCGGGGGACCCAAACCGCTATGGCTACACCTTC.

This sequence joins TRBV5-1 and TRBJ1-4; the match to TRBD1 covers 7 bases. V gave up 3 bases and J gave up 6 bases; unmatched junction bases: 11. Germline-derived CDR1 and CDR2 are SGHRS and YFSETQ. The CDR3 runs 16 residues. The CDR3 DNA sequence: TGCGCCAGCAGCTGGAGACAGGGAGGTGGGGATGAAAAACTGTTTTTT. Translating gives CASSWRQGGGDEKLFF. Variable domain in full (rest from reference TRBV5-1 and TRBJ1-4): KAGVTQTPRYLIKTRGQQVTLSCSPISGHRSVSWYQQTPGQGLQFLFEYFSETQRNKGNFPGRFSGRQFSNSRSEMNVSTLELGDSALYLCASSWRQGGGDEKLFFGSGTQLSVL.

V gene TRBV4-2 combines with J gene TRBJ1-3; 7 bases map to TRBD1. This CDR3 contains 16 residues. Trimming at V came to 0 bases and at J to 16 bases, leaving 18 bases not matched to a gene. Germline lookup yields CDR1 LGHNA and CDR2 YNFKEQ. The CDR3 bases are TGTGCCAGCAGCCAAGAATTTGGAGGACAGGCCGGGCGACGGTATTTT. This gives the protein CASSQEFGGQAGRRYF.